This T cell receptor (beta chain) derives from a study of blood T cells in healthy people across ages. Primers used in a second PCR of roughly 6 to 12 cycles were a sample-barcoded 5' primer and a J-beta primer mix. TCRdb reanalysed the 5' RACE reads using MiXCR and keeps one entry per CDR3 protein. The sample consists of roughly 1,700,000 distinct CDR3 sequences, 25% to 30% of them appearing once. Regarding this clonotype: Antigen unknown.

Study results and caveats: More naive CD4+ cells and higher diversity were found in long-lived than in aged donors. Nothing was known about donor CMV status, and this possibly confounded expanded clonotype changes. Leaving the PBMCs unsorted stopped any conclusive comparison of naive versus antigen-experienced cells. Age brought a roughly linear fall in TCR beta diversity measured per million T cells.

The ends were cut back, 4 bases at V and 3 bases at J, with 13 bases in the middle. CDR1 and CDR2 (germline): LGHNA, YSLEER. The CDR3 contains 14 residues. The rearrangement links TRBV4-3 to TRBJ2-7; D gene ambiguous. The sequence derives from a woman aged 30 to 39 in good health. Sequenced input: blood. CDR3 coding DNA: TGCGCCAGCAGCCGTCGGACGACCGACTACGAGCAGTACTTC. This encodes CASSRRTTDYEQYF.